Shown below are 20 T cell receptor beta chains from a single sample sequenced in a study of PD-1 blockade in mismatch repair-deficient tumors. Assay used: immunoSEQ multiplex PCR; TCRdb lists only in-frame clones, some missing. The sample lists under 150,000 clones, roughly 90% occurring once. This specimen was peripheral blood, taken 72 weeks after starting pembrolizumab. These receptors were obtained from an adult with mismatch repair-deficient cancer.

The genes are TRBV9 and TRBJ1-1; possible D gene TRBD1, 5 bases. Germline-derived CDR1 and CDR2 are SGDLS and YYNGEE. This CDR3 has 15 amino acids. V lost 0 bases, J lost 1 base, and 10 bases lay in between. Here the CDR3 DNA reads TGTGCCAGCAGCGTAGGGGCAGGGACGAACACTGAAGCTTTCTTT. It specifies CASSVGAGTNTEAFF.

For the CDR3, the DNA is TGCGCCAGCAGTGGGACAAACAGGGTTCGCAATGAGCAGTTCTTC. Encoded protein: CASSGTNRVRNEQFF. V and J are TRBV10-2 and TRBJ2-1; D might be TRBD1 (6 bases). CDR1 and CDR2 (germline): WSHSY, SAAADI. This CDR3 is built from 15 residues. The V end was cut by 4 bases, the J end by 6 bases, with 16 bases between.

This chain uses TRBV5-1 with TRBJ2-3; 8 bases align to TRBD2. Germline values: CDR1 SGHRS, CDR2 YFSETQ. CDR3 size: 15 residues. The V and J ends lost 7 bases and 2 bases, in that order; junction bases with no gene match: 9. CDR3 protein: CASLRAGEVTDTQYF. The CDR3 nucleotides are TGCGCCAGCCTAAGAGCGGGAGAAGTCACAGATACGCAGTATTTT.

The chain is built from TRBV7-9 and TRBJ2-2; D not certain. The CDR3 totals 15 residues. In germline, CDR1 is SEHNR, CDR2 FQNEAQ (reference sequence). Trimming took off 6 bases at V and 1 base at J, with 12 bases between the two ends. For the CDR3, the DNA is TGTGCCAGCAGACGCGCCGCAGGGAACACCGGGGAGCTGTTTTTT. It is translated as CASRRAAGNTGELFF.

The chain uses TRBV7-9 and TRBJ2-3; 8 bases fit TRBD1. V dropped 1 base and J dropped 2; count of bases not matched to a gene: 11. The V gene's germline CDR1 is SEHNR and CDR2 FQNEAQ (reference sequence). The length of the CDR3 is 18 residues. The CDR3 protein is CASSLGSRRGQDTDTQYF. In DNA form, the CDR3 reads TGTGCCAGCAGCTTAGGTTCGAGGAGGGGACAGGACACAGATACGCAGTATTTT.

The chain is built from TRBV5-5 and TRBJ1-5; unclear D gene. The CDR3 runs 14 residues. Trimming pared 5 bases from V and 7 bases from J, leaving 16 bases between. In germline, CDR1 is SGHKS, CDR2 YYEKEE (reference sequence). The CDR3 is CASSPTGLGQPQHF. The CDR3 bases are TGTGCCAGCAGTCCGACGGGGTTAGGGCAGCCCCAGCATTTT. Full variable domain (rest looked up from reference TRBV5-5 and TRBJ1-5): DAGVTQSPTHLIKTRGQQVTLRCSPISGHKSVSWYQQVLGQGPQFIFQYYEKEERGRGNFPDRFSARQFPNYSSELNVNALLLGDSALYLCASSPTGLGQPQHFGDGTRLSIL.

The chain has TRBV7-8 and TRBJ2-2; TRBD1 is a possible D gene (6 bases). CDR1 is SGHVS and CDR2 is FQNEAQ in the germline V gene. The CDR3 loop spans 16 amino acids. V was shortened by 7 bases and J by 8 bases, with 23 bases between the two germline ends. The CDR3 region has the DNA TGTGCCAGCACGCCCGGGACATTGTCAAATACTGGGGAGCTGTTTTTT. Translating gives CASTPGTLSNTGELFF.

V is TRBV10-3 and J is TRBJ2-1; 7 nucleotides line up with TRBD1. This CDR3 has 15 residues. With 0 bases clipped from V and 5 bases from J, the junction kept 4 bases outside the gene matches. The germline CDR1 and CDR2 sequences are ENHRY and SYGVKD. This CDR3 is CAISESARGHNEQFF. DNA of the CDR3: TGTGCCATCAGTGAGTCGGCTAGGGGGCACAATGAGCAGTTCTTC.

The J gene is TRBJ1-5, the V gene TRBV19; no clear D gene. The V gene lost 11 bases and the J gene lost 4 bases, with 6 bases spanning the gap. Germline V gives CDR1 LNHDA, CDR2 SQIVND (reference sequence). The length of the CDR3 is 10 residues. Written as DNA, the CDR3 is TGTGCCGTGGGAAATCAGCCCCAGCATTTT. It yields the protein CAVGNQPQHF. The whole variable domain, filled in from reference TRBV19 and TRBJ1-5, reads DGGITQSPKYLFRKEGQNVTLSCEQNLNHDAMYWYRQDPGQGLRLIYYSQIVNDFQKGDIAEGYSVSREKKESFPLTVTSAQKNPTAFYLCAVGNQPQHFGDGTRLSIL.

The chain carries TRBV14 and TRBJ2-2, with D maybe TRBD1 (5 bases). V was shortened by 3 bases and J by 7 bases, with 18 bases between the two germline ends. CDR3 length: 16 residues. Germline V gene lookup returns CDR1 SGHDN and CDR2 FVKESK. CDR3 nucleotide sequence: TGTGCCAGCAGCCACCGTGCTAACCCTAGGGGCGGGGAGCTGTTTTTT. Its protein product is CASSHRANPRGGELFF.

This clone was seen a few times. The chain employs TRBV6-5 and TRBJ1-2; D uncertain. The length of the CDR3 is 13 residues. V gave up 7 bases and J gave up 8 bases, with 17 bases separating them. Germline V gives CDR1 MNHEY, CDR2 SVGAGI. The CDR3 sequence is CASNLDKGYGYTF. CDR3 DNA sequence: TGTGCCAGCAATTTAGACAAGGGCTACGGCTACACCTTC.

The chain links TRBV7-2 to TRBJ1-1; 7 positions match TRBD1. Losses at the gene ends were 1 base for V and 2 bases for J; bases not matched to a gene: 13. This CDR3 is 18 amino acids long. CDR1 SGHTA and CDR2 FQGNSA come from the germline V gene. The CDR3 DNA sequence: TGTGCCAGCAGCTTAGTAAGCAGTGGGACAGTAATTAACACTGAAGCTTTCTTT. This gives the protein CASSLVSSGTVINTEAFF.

This clone was counted between two and nine times. J is TRBJ2-7 and V is TRBV11-2; D perhaps matches TRBD1 (6 bases). Germline values: CDR1 SGHAT, CDR2 FQNNGV. V lost 1 base and J 3 bases, leaving 16 bases between the germline ends. The CDR3 has 16 amino acids. Here the CDR3 DNA reads TGTGCCAGCAGCTTAGTTGCAACGACAGGAGTCTACGAGCAGTACTTC. The encoded protein is CASSLVATTGVYEQYF.

J is TRBJ2-1 and V is TRBV5-8, with TRBD1 identical over 7 bases. Germline V gives CDR1 SGHTS, CDR2 YDEGEE. J was trimmed by 4 bases and V by 4 bases; bases with no gene match: 5. This CDR3 has 14 amino acids. This CDR3 reads CASSMRTGYNEQFF. DNA for the CDR3: TGTGCCAGCAGCATGCGGACAGGATACAATGAGCAGTTCTTC. Supplemented by reference TRBV5-8 and TRBJ2-1, the full variable domain reads EAGVTQSPTHLIKTRGQQATLRCSPISGHTSVYWYQQALGLGLQFLLWYDEGEERNRGNFPPRFSGRQFPNYSSELNVNALELEDSALYLCASSMRTGYNEQFFGPGTRLTVL.

Concerning this clone itself: The same CDR3 also results from other DNA sequences found in this sample. V usage is TRBV9 and J usage is TRBJ2-3, with D perhaps TRBD1 (5 bases). Germline V gives CDR1 SGDLS, CDR2 YYNGEE. The CDR3 has 13 residues. V was shortened by 3 bases and J by 2 bases, with 7 bases between the two germline ends. This CDR3 is CASSAGHTDTQYF. Here the CDR3 DNA reads TGTGCCAGCAGCGCCGGACACACAGATACGCAGTATTTT. Based on the CDR3 plus reference TRBV9 and TRBJ2-3, the full variable domain is DSGVTQTPKHLITATGQRVTLRCSPRSGDLSVYWYQQSLDQGLQFLIQYYNGEERAKGNILERFSAQQFPDLHSELNLSSLELGDSALYFCASSAGHTDTQYFGPGTRLTVL.

The chain carries TRBV30 and TRBJ1-1, with 8 nucleotides matching TRBD1. Per the germline V gene, CDR1 is GTSNPN and CDR2 is SVGIG (reference sequence). After removal of 4 bases from V and 1 base from J, the junction contained 8 bases not matched to a gene. The CDR3 has 15 amino acids. CDR3 sequence reads: CAWKKQGVGNTEAFF. The CDR3 nucleotides are TGTGCCTGGAAAAAACAGGGGGTCGGGAACACTGAAGCTTTCTTT. Full variable domain (missing parts from reference TRBV30 and TRBJ1-1): SQTIHQWPATLVQPVGSPLSLECTVEGTSNPNLYWYRQAAGRGLQLLFYSVGIGQISSEVPQNLSASRPQDRQFILSSKKLLLSDSGFYLCAWKKQGVGNTEAFFGQGTRLTVV.

The chain employs TRBV27 and TRBJ2-1; no clear D gene. Germline lookup yields CDR1 MNHEY and CDR2 SMNVEV (reference sequence). The CDR3 has 14 residues. The V end lost 0 bases, the J end lost 5 bases, and 8 bases lay between the germline ends. The CDR3 here is CASSLSRPHNEQFF. CDR3 coding DNA: TGTGCCAGCAGTTTATCCCGACCCCACAATGAGCAGTTCTTC.

The rearrangement links TRBV9 to TRBJ2-3; no clear D. Germline loops: CDR1 SGDLS, CDR2 YYNGEE. The CDR3 extends over 13 amino acids. V lost 0 bases, J lost 2 bases, and 4 bases lay in between. CDR3 bases: TGTGCCAGCAGCGTAGATGTCACAGATACGCAGTATTTT. Translation gives CASSVDVTDTQYF.

A note on this clone: Germline and junction disagree at one end, which may indicate a read error. V usage is TRBV29-1 and J usage is TRBJ1-1; 8 bases line up with TRBD1. The CDR3 runs to 9 residues. Germline V CDR1 and CDR2: SQVTM, ANQGSEA. The CDR3 DNA reads TGCAGCGTTCCGGGACAGGACGCGTTT. As protein: CSVPGQDAF.

The V and J genes are TRBV11-3 and TRBJ1-1; D is unresolved. From germline, CDR1 is SGHNT and CDR2 YENEEA. The germline V and J ends were trimmed by 0 bases and 1 base, with 6 bases remaining between them. The CDR3 contains 14 residues. The CDR3 sequence: CASSLDPQNTEAFF. CDR3 in DNA: TGTGCCAGCAGCTTAGATCCCCAGAACACTGAAGCTTTCTTT.